Given below is one TCR beta chain in context. Its target is not known. The CDR3 runs to 12 residues. Germline values: CDR1 MNHEY, CDR2 SVGEGT. This sample is part of a study of monozygotic twins with inflammatory bowel disease. Points from the study as a whole: Lower TCRbeta diversity (inverse Simpson) was seen in IBD patients than in healthy co-twins.

TCRdb reworked the 5' RACE reads into one entry per CDR3 protein, no DNA. The sample features about 300,000 distinct CDR3 sequences, with 5.6% in its top ten. This sequence originates from a human donor with ulcerative colitis or Crohn's disease, or a healthy co-twin of an affected twin (not recorded which). The chain is built from TRBV6-2 or TRBV6-3 and TRBJ2-3; with no DNA, the TCRdb D assignment of TRBD2 cannot be verified. Sequenced: blood. The chain's CDR3 is CASRQERDTQYF.